The source of this T cell receptor beta chain is a study of cytomegalovirus exposure and HLA in healthy donors. Germline V CDR1 and CDR2: MNHNS, SASEGT. This CDR3 region has 13 residues. Trimming removed 6 bases from V and 8 bases from J, with 11 bases in between. PCR amplification relied on 60 Vbeta primers (plus 13 Jbeta primers). Libraries were prepared by immunoSEQ multiplex PCR; TCRdb keeps only in-frame clonotypes and omits some of them. The table records around 76,000 clones, over 60% of them present only once. The sequence was collected from a woman aged 40 to 50 in good health and CMV-seropositive. The sample consisted of PBMCs. The chain is built from TRBV6-1 and TRBJ1-6; D is unclear. CDR3 DNA: TGTGCCAGCAGGAAGGGCGGGGATTCACCCCTCCACTTT. It specifies CASRKGGDSPLHF.